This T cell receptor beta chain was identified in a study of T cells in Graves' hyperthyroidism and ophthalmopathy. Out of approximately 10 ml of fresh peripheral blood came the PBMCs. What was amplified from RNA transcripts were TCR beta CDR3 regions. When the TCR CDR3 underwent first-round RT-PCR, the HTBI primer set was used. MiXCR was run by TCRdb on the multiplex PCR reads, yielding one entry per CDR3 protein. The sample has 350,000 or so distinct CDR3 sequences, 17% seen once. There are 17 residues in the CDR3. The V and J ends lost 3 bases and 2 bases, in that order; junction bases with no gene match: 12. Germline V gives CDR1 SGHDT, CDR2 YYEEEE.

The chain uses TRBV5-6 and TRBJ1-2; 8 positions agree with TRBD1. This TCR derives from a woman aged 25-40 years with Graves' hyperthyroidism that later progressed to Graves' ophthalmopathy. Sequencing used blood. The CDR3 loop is CASSYRQGRIVNYGYTF. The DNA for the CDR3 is TGTGCCAGCAGCTACCGACAGGGGCGGATTGTCAACTATGGCTACACCTTC.